This T cell receptor (beta chain) was observed in a study of early T cells in non-severe SARS-CoV-2 infection. TCRdb ran MiXCR on the 5' RACE reads and lists one entry per CDR3 protein. The sample includes 25,000 to 35,000 distinct CDR3 sequences, around 5.8% seen only once; the top ten take roughly 5.7%. Trimming cost V 0 bases and J 3 bases, with 15 bases left between them. This CDR3 has 16 amino acids. The germline V gene encodes CDR1 DFQATT and CDR2 SNEGSKA (reference sequence). This clonotype was found many times. This TCR came from an adult who was a healthcare worker with PCR-confirmed SARS-CoV-2 infection or an uninfected control (not recorded which). The material sequenced was whole blood. The rearrangement uses TRBV20-1 and TRBJ1-5; D possibly corresponds to TRBD1 (6 bases). CDR3 DNA sequence: TGCAGTGCTAGAGATGATATTTACAGGGACAATCAGCCCCAGCATTTT. This translates into CSARDDIYRDNQPQHF.